This TCR beta chain derives from a study of PD-1 blockade in classical Hodgkin lymphoma. Study results and limitations: Lower baseline TCR diversity marked trial partial responders and progressors. Newly diagnosed patients were reported to start with lower TCR diversity than healthy donors. By C4D1 there was a significant rise in CD4+ TCR diversity but not in CD8+ TCR diversity.

Specified time point: cycle 4 day 1 (C4D1), after 6 weeks of nivolumab. Each patient relapsed following autologous stem cell transplantation, and prior brentuximab vedotin exposure differed. Complete response, partial response or progressive disease made up the best responses. V trimming: 8 bases; J trimming: 3 bases; junction bases outside the gene matches: 2. This CDR3 has 13 residues. CDR1 and CDR2 from the germline V gene are KGHSH and LQKENI. This clone is labeled as medium-sized (0.01 to 0.1%). What it binds is not known. The same CDR3 is also encoded by other DNA sequences in this sample. Assay used: immunoSEQ multiplex PCR; TCRdb lists only in-frame clones, some missing. The table shows 45,000 to 60,000 clones, with 80% occurring only once.

The TCR originated in a human donor with classical Hodgkin lymphoma. This chain connects TRBV18 to TRBJ2-2, with 8 bases identical to TRBD1. The starting material was peripheral blood mononuclear cells (PBMCs), obtained before the fourth cycle of nivolumab. The CDR3 nucleotides read TGTGCCAGCCCGACAGGGGACACCGGGGAGCTGTTTTTT. It translates to CASPTGDTGELFF. The full variable domain, rest sourced from reference TRBV18 and TRBJ2-2, is NAGVMQNPRHLVRRRGQEARLRCSPMKGHSHVYWYRQLPEEGLKFMVYLQKENIIDESGMPKERFSAEFPKEGPSILRIQQVVRGDSAAYFCASPTGDTGELFFGEGSRLTVL.